The 9 T cell receptor beta chains in this list originate from one sample, sequenced in a study of radiation and T cells in renal cell carcinoma. As for time point: blood 4 weeks post-SBRT, at nephrectomy. Stated treatment: 15 Gy SBRT to primary tumor, nephrectomy 4 weeks later. The protocol was immunoSEQ multiplex PCR, while the TCRdb copy is restricted to in-frame clones and leaves out a portion. The sample consists of about 43,000 clones, over 80% of them appearing once. This material consisted of blood, taken from a patient whose treatment included radiotherapy and nephrectomy. These receptors originate from a woman aged 70-85 years with renal cell carcinoma.

In nucleotides, the CDR3 is TGTGCCAGCAGCTCCCTCAAGTGGGACTCCTACGAGCAGTACTTC. Protein sequence: CASSSLKWDSYEQYF. The chain uses TRBV11-2 and TRBJ2-7; D is ambiguous. Trimming pared 4 bases from V and 0 bases from J, leaving 13 bases between. This CDR3 is 15 amino acids long. Germline V gene sequence: CDR1 SGHAT, CDR2 FQNNGV. Using reference TRBV11-2 and TRBJ2-7 for the parts outside the CDR3, the full variable domain is EAGVAQSPRYKIIEKRQSVAFWCNPISGHATLYWYQQILGQGPKLLIQFQNNGVVDDSQLPKDRFSAERLKGVDSTLKIQPAKLEDSAVYLCASSSLKWDSYEQYFGPGTRLTVT.

The V and J genes are TRBV5-1 and TRBJ1-6, with D tentatively TRBD1 (6 bases). The CDR3 is made up of 14 amino acids. V was clipped by 0 bases and J by 7 bases, with 8 bases between them. Per the germline V gene, CDR1 is SGHRS and CDR2 is YFSETQ. CDR3 nucleotides: TGCGCCAGCAGCTTGGCGGGGGCGAATTCACCCCTCCACTTT. Protein product: CASSLAGANSPLHF.

This chain's CDR3 is CASTEGLRANYGYTF. The CDR3 nucleotides read TGTGCCAGCACCGAGGGACTACGAGCTAACTATGGCTACACCTTC. This chain connects TRBV6-1 to TRBJ1-2; maybe TRBD1 (5 bases). CDR3 length: 15 amino acids. CDR1 MNHNS and CDR2 SASEGT come from the germline V gene. V lost 7 bases to trimming and J lost 0 bases, with 15 bases between them.

The chain has TRBV5-5 and TRBJ2-5, with 8 bases aligning to TRBD2. Trimming cost V 0 bases and J 4 bases; bases outside gene matches: 8. This CDR3 region has 16 residues. The germline V gene encodes CDR1 SGHKS and CDR2 YYEKEE (reference sequence). The DNA of the CDR3 is TGTGCCAGCAGCTTGGGTTTAGATAGCGGGGTAGAGACCCAGTACTTC. It encodes CASSLGLDSGVETQYF.

This chain uses TRBV19 with TRBJ1-5; D not certain. V lost 3 bases, J lost 4 bases, and 13 bases lay in between. The CDR3 is 15 residues long. Germline V gene data show CDR1 as LNHDA and CDR2 as SQIVND (reference sequence). The CDR3 sequence: CASSILLIGNQPQHF. CDR3 DNA sequence: TGTGCCAGTAGTATCCTACTGATCGGGAATCAGCCCCAGCATTTT.

In its sample, this clone was seen a few times. This chain links TRBV6-1 with TRBJ1-2; unclear D gene. Germline V gene data show CDR1 as MNHNS and CDR2 as SASEGT. V lost 2 bases to trimming and J lost 3 bases, with 4 bases between them. The CDR3 spans 12 residues. As DNA, the CDR3 is TGTGCCAGCAGTGAACGGGACTATGGCTACACCTTC. It codes for CASSERDYGYTF.

This chain joins TRBV9 and TRBJ2-7; D ambiguous. Between the trimmed V and J ends, which lost 2 bases and 1 base, there was a span of 13 bases. Germline CDR1 and CDR2: SGDLS and YYNGEE. CDR3 size: 15 residues. The CDR3 nucleotides are TGTGCCAGCAGCGTTGGGCAGGACGAATCCTACGAGCAGTACTTC. Translation gives CASSVGQDESYEQYF.

The V call is TRBV14, the J call TRBJ2-4, with 8 bases matching TRBD1. Trimming removed 0 bases from V and 6 bases from J; junction bases left unmatched: 7. The CDR3 is 16 residues long. Germline CDR1 SGHDN, CDR2 FVKESK. The CDR3 region is CASSQEIHDRGNIQYF. The CDR3 DNA reads as TGTGCCAGCAGCCAAGAGATTCATGACAGGGGAAACATTCAGTACTTC.

Only one count was recorded for this clone. This chain joins TRBV5-4 and TRBJ2-5, with D tentatively TRBD2 (6 bases). V dropped 0 bases and J dropped 1 base, with 13 bases sitting between them. Germline CDR1 SGHNT, CDR2 YYREEE (reference sequence). CDR3 length equals 16 residues. The chain's CDR3 is CASSLANRETQETQYF. The CDR3 coding sequence is TGTGCCAGCAGCTTGGCGAACCGGGAGACCCAAGAGACCCAGTACTTC.